This TCR beta chain was obtained from a study of CD8+CD57+ T cells in acquired aplastic anemia. In the study overall: Sorted CD4+ and CD8+ cells yielded 3.2 ug of DNA on average.

CDR3 and TCR beta VDJ profiling relied on genomic DNA as the template. TCRdb re-analysed the reads in MiXCR, keeping a single row per CDR3 protein. Among approximately 200,000 distinct CDR3 sequences, roughly half were seen once, and the ten largest hold about a sixth. This clonotype was seen repeatedly, ten times or more. What it recognizes is unknown. Study outcomes and limitations: Patients and controls had in common approximately 28 CD8+ CDR3 sequences.

The J segment lost 2 bases and the V segment lost 11 bases, leaving 16 bases of the junction unmatched. Germline V gene data show CDR1 as MNHEY and CDR2 as SVGEGT. The CDR3 is 16 residues long. Source material: sorted CD4+, CD8+, or CD8+CD57+ T cells (not recorded which) from PBMCs. The chain carries TRBV6-2 or TRBV6-3 and TRBJ2-3; TRBD2 matches at 7 bases. The sequence was obtained from a human donor in good health, serving as a control. The CDR3 bases are TGTGCCTCCCAACGCCCCAAGGGAGGGACCACAGATACGCAGTATTTT. Translating gives CASQRPKGGTTDTQYF.